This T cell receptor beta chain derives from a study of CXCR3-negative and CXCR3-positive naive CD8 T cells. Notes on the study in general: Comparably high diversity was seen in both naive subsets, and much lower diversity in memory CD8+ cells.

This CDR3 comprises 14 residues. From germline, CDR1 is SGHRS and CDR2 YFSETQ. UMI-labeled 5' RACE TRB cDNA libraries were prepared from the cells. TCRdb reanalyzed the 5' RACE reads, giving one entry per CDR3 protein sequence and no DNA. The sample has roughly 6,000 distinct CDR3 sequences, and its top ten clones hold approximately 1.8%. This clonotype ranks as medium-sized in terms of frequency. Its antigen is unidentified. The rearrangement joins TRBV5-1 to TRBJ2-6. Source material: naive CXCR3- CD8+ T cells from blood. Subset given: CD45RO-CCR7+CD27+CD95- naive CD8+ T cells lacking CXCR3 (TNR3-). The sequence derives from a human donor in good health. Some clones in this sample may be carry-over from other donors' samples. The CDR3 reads CASSFTSGANVLTF.